This entry features one TCR beta chain sequence. The antigen it binds to is not known. There are no base qualities to consult, and no much larger clone falls within one base. This entry is derived from a study of T cell responses to AZD1222 COVID-19 vaccine (dated by TCRdb to 2020 to 2022). For context, the study as a whole: TCR sequencing was performed for 230 to 250 trial participants, of whom about 200 were given two doses of AZD1222 and 26 were given two doses of MenACWY control vaccine. Enrollment into the trials was organized by age into subgroups of 18-55, 56-69 and 70-plus years, and those subgroups contained roughly 140, 27 and 60 TCR-sequenced participants, respectively.

Here is what the overall study found, with its caveats: Conclusions about previously exposed vaccinees were limited because only six AZD1222 recipients were SARS-CoV-2 seropositive at baseline. CD4 TCRs associated with the vaccine covered the entire spike protein, and the dominant responses were in regions 160-218 and 743-854. The 56-69-year group was small, and its depth increase did not reach significance, likely because of low power. Because no samples from the day 14 peak response were available, repertoires could be characterized only after the peak T cell response. Reportedly, close to half of the unique spike-specific TCRs recognized epitopes lying outside the regions that are mutated in the B.1.351 and B.1.1.7 variants. Spike-specific TCR breadth and depth rose significantly after two AZD1222 doses compared with day 0 and with MenACWY recipients. Participants were mostly white British and included more females than males, and it was suggested by the authors that clonal diversity may have been underestimated.

The CDR3, from cysteine to phenylalanine, totals 15 residues. CDR3 DNA is the only sequence kept; it has 45 bases, read in frame from the first base. CDR1 and CDR2 are read off the germline V gene as SNHLY and FYNNEI. At the junction V is shortened by 4 bases and J by 2 bases; bases outside the gene matches: 5. The time point label, read with the paper, signifies: baseline before first vaccination. What the treatment or condition label conveys for this sample: meningococcal conjugate vaccine given as trial control. Vaccinee samples were obtained from the UK trials COV001 and COV002, which included a single-blind randomized controlled phase 2/3 trial of AZD1222 (ChAdOx1 nCoV-19) in healthy adults. For TCRbeta chain sequencing, PBMC samples were collected from trial participants at day 0 and at day 28 after the second dose. The CDR3 regions of human TCRbeta chains were analyzed by immunosequencing. From the authors' description of their analysis: TCRs in the repertoires were matched against a reference library of SARS-CoV-2-specific TCRs that had been generated with the MIRA antigen-specificity platform. Breadth was defined as the fraction of unique TCRs that were SARS-CoV-2-associated, and depth was defined as the fraction of total T cells that were SARS-CoV-2-associated. Using the MIRA data, each spike-specific TCR was assigned both to the spike region to which the TCR was reactive and to a CD4 or CD8 class. Log10-transformed breadth and depth values were compared by one-way ANOVA with Sidak's multiple comparisons tests. TCRdb obtained this table from immuneACCESS and retained in-frame rearrangements with V and J assigned. These tables miss some clones; where compared with another copy, unresolved V genes account for less than half of the shortfall, and the remainder is unexplained. V, J and clone size are those of that table, while D and trimming were read from the DNA. Here the sample has roughly 150,000 clones; approximately 90% occur a single time. The top ten constitute 3% to 3.5% of the sample.

The sequence joins TRBV2 to TRBJ2-5, with 9 junctional bases fitting TRBD1. The source material was peripheral blood, sampled on day 0 of MenACWY control vaccination. The receptor was derived from an adult in good health. The DNA is TGTGCCAGCAGTGTATCGACAGGGGGTCAAGAGACCCAGTACTTC. It codes for CASSVSTGGQETQYF.